One and the same sample provided the 32 T cell receptor beta chains below, sequenced in a study of CD8+ T cells in alopecia areata. Following extraction, RNA underwent reverse transcription to cDNA, which served as the sequencing template. The method was immunoSEQ multiplex PCR; TCRdb's version includes in-frame clones alone and lacks a portion of them. In the table there are about 190,000 clones, 60% to 70% of which are singletons. Treatment indicated: oral pan-JAK inhibitor, 5-10 mg twice daily. This specimen consisted of CD4+ T cells sorted from blood, obtained at week 4, from a patient treated with tofacitinib. The receptors come from a human donor with alopecia areata.

The V gene is TRBV5-1, the J gene TRBJ1-2; tentatively, D is TRBD1 (6 bases). Germline assignment: CDR1 SGHRS and CDR2 YFSETQ. This CDR3 is 14 amino acids long. Trimming shortened V by 4 bases and J by 3 bases, and 13 bases separated the two germline ends. The CDR3 nucleotides read TGCGCCAGCAGCCCCGGGGGCAGGGACTATGGCTACACCTTC. Protein sequence: CASSPGGRDYGYTF.

This chain links TRBV7-9 with TRBJ2-2; D remains ambiguous. Germline V gene data show CDR1 as SEHNR and CDR2 as FQNEAQ (reference sequence). The CDR3 spans 12 residues. The V gene lost 2 bases and the J gene lost 6 bases, with 4 bases spanning the gap. For the CDR3, the DNA is TGTGCCAGCAGCTTAATCTCCGGGGAGCTGTTTTTT. This translates into CASSLISGELFF.

The rearrangement uses TRBV30 and TRBJ1-5; the match to TRBD1 covers 12 bases. This CDR3 spans 15 amino acids. The V gene end was trimmed by 5 bases and the J gene end by 5 bases; junction bases not matched to a gene: 7. CDR1 and CDR2 (germline): GTSNPN, SVGIG (reference sequence). This CDR3 is CAWVPRDRGHQPQHF. The CDR3 coding sequence is TGTGCCTGGGTCCCCCGGGACAGGGGGCATCAGCCCCAGCATTTT. Full variable domain (missing parts from reference TRBV30 and TRBJ1-5): SQTIHQWPATLVQPVGSPLSLECTVEGTSNPNLYWYRQAAGRGLQLLFYSVGIGQISSEVPQNLSASRPQDRQFILSSKKLLLSDSGFYLCAWVPRDRGHQPQHFGDGTRLSIL.

This clone was counted only a few times. The chain recombines TRBV21-1 with TRBJ1-5. TRBV21-1 is marked as a pseudogene. CDR3 size: 16 residues. CDR3 amino acids: CASSTQGPSYKRPQHF. Here the CDR3 DNA reads TGTGCCAGCAGCACCCAAGGCCCCTCATATAAGCGGCCCCAGCATTTT.

V usage is TRBV27 and J usage is TRBJ2-6; D call uncertain. Germline CDR1 reads MNHEY; CDR2 reads SMNVEV (reference sequence). This CDR3 is 14 amino acids long. V was cut by 6 bases and J by 1 base, with 7 bases left in between. CDR3 sequence: CASRRESGANVLTF. CDR3 coding DNA: TGTGCCAGCAGGCGAGAATCTGGGGCCAACGTCCTGACTTTC.

This chain joins TRBV9 and TRBJ2-7; 10 bases match TRBD1. Germline V lookup: CDR1 SGDLS, CDR2 YYNGEE. V lost 2 bases and J lost 6; bases outside the gene matches: 14. This CDR3 has 17 amino acids. The CDR3 region is CASSVAGTGEIPGEQYF. CDR3 DNA: TGTGCCAGCAGCGTGGCAGGGACAGGGGAAATCCCGGGCGAGCAGTACTTC.

V is TRBV30 and J is TRBJ1-1; the D is unclear. Trimming shortened V by 8 bases and J by 4 bases, and 14 bases separated the two germline ends. CDR3 length equals 12 residues. CDR1 is GTSNPN, CDR2 SVGIG, per germline (reference sequence). CDR3 residues: CAHLLGITEAFF. CDR3 DNA sequence: TGTGCCCACCTGTTAGGGATCACTGAAGCTTTCTTT.

This clone showed up just once. The same CDR3 is also encoded by other DNA sequences in this sample. The chain carries TRBV30 and TRBJ1-5, with 7 bases that match TRBD1. Unmatched junction bases numbered 6, after V lost 5 bases and J lost 5 bases. The CDR3 runs 13 residues. CDR1 and CDR2 from the germline V gene are GTSNPN and SVGIG (reference sequence). CDR3 sequence reads: CAWRQGRDQPQHF. For the CDR3, the DNA is TGTGCCTGGCGACAGGGTCGGGATCAGCCCCAGCATTTT.

This CDR3 is CASTPSGSNQPQHF. The CDR3 nucleotides are TGTGCCAGCACCCCCTCAGGGAGCAATCAGCCCCAGCATTTT. The chain combines TRBV2 with TRBJ1-5, with D maybe TRBD1 (5 bases). The germline V gene encodes CDR1 SNHLY and CDR2 FYNNEI. Trimming shortened V by 7 bases and J by 1 base, and 11 bases separated the two germline ends. The CDR3 is 14 amino acids. Variable domain in full (rest from reference TRBV2 and TRBJ1-5): EPEVTQTPSHQVTQMGQEVILRCVPISNHLYFYWYRQILGQKVEFLVSFYNNEISEKSEIFDDQFSVERPDGSNFTLKIRSTKLEDSAMYFCASTPSGSNQPQHFGDGTRLSIL.

The chain uses TRBV27 and TRBJ2-6; 7 bases line up with TRBD1. J was trimmed by 2 bases and V by 6 bases; bases with no gene match: 4. From germline, CDR1 is MNHEY and CDR2 SMNVEV (reference sequence). The CDR3 loop spans 15 amino acids. The CDR3 sequence is CASRPGGPGANVLTF. CDR3 coding DNA: TGTGCCAGCAGACCAGGGGGACCTGGGGCCAACGTCCTGACTTTC.

The chain combines TRBV29-1 with TRBJ1-3; the D is unclear. V lost 2 bases, J lost 2 bases, and 7 bases lay in between. The germline V gene has CDR1 SQVTM and CDR2 ANQGSEA. This CDR3 contains 13 residues. For the CDR3, the DNA is TGCAGCGTTGAATCTTGGGCTGGAAACACCATATATTTT. This encodes CSVESWAGNTIYF.

The chain employs TRBV29-1 and TRBJ1-5, with TRBD1 matching 7 bases. CDR3 length equals 13 residues. In germline, CDR1 is SQVTM, CDR2 ANQGSEA. V gave up 6 bases and J gave up 4 bases; unmatched junction bases: 6. The CDR3 is CSVGQDFNQPQHF. In DNA, the CDR3 is TGCAGCGTAGGACAGGATTTTAATCAGCCCCAGCATTTT.

The sample holds a few counts of this clone. The chain links TRBV15 to TRBJ2-1; no clear D gene. This CDR3 contains 13 residues. Looked up from germline, CDR1 is LNHNV and CDR2 is YYDKDF (reference sequence). V was cut by 3 bases and J by 4 bases, with 7 bases left in between. CDR3 sequence (DNA): TGTGCCACCAGCAGTGGAAAATACAATGAGCAGTTCTTC. It is translated as CATSSGKYNEQFF.

A remark on this clone: The same CDR3 is also encoded by other DNA sequences in this sample. The CDR3 reads CASSLGRTDTQYF. Here the CDR3 DNA reads TGTGCCAGCAGCTTAGGTCGCACAGATACGCAGTATTTT. The chain joins TRBV7-2 to TRBJ2-3, with no clear D. With 1 base removed from V and 1 base from J, the gap between germline ends came to 3 bases. The CDR3 has 13 amino acids. CDR1 is SGHTA and CDR2 is FQGNSA in the germline V gene.

V is TRBV29-1 and J is TRBJ1-1, with D maybe TRBD1 (5 bases). Germline V CDR1 and CDR2: SQVTM, ANQGSEA. Trimming left V 6 bases short and J 1 base short, with 12 bases between. The CDR3 consists of 13 residues. CDR3 amino acids: CSVTYRRNTEAFF. As DNA, the CDR3 is TGCAGCGTGACGTACAGGCGGAACACTGAAGCTTTCTTT.

This chain links TRBV29-1 with TRBJ2-5; D not resolved. The CDR3 spans 11 residues. The V end lost 7 bases, the J end lost 4 bases, and 10 bases lay between the germline ends. Per the germline V gene, CDR1 is SQVTM and CDR2 is ANQGSEA. The CDR3 protein is CSDLTGETQYF. The CDR3 DNA is TGCAGCGACCTTACCGGAGAGACCCAGTACTTC.

This clone has more than one count but fewer than ten. The chain recombines TRBV28 with TRBJ2-5, with 8 nucleotides matching TRBD1. CDR3 length: 15 amino acids. Germline V gene data show CDR1 as MDHEN and CDR2 as SYDVKM. Losses at the gene ends were 4 bases for V and 2 bases for J; bases not matched to a gene: 6. The CDR3 spells CASSSGQGWQETQYF. In DNA, the CDR3 is TGTGCCAGCAGTTCTGGACAGGGTTGGCAAGAGACCCAGTACTTC.

The chain couples TRBV30 to TRBJ1-1; D may be TRBD1 (6 bases). From germline, CDR1 is GTSNPN and CDR2 SVGIG (reference sequence). V dropped 3 bases and J dropped 2 bases, with 10 bases sitting between them. This CDR3 has 13 amino acids. CDR3 nucleotides: TGTGCCTGGAGATCCAGGGGAAACACTGAAGCTTTCTTT. It translates to CAWRSRGNTEAFF.

This clone was picked up a small number of times. The V and J genes are TRBV29-1 and TRBJ2-5; no clear D. CDR3 length: 12 amino acids. CDR1 SQVTM and CDR2 ANQGSEA come from the germline V gene. V was clipped by 7 bases and J by 2 bases, with 11 bases between them. The CDR3: CSGYDGQETQYF. For the CDR3, the DNA is TGCAGCGGGTATGACGGACAAGAGACCCAGTACTTC.

This chain joins TRBV30 and TRBJ2-7; tentatively, D is TRBD2 (6 bases). The ends were cut back, 1 base at V and 7 bases at J, with 20 bases in the middle. There are 15 residues in the CDR3. Germline lookup yields CDR1 GTSNPN and CDR2 SVGIG (reference sequence). In DNA, the CDR3 is TGTGCCTGGAGTGCGGGACTTACGGCCTACCGGGAGCAGTACTTC. It codes for CAWSAGLTAYREQYF.

The genes are TRBV6-1 and TRBJ2-2; D gene unclear. Trimming pared 11 bases from V and 5 bases from J, leaving 15 bases between. Germline V gene data show CDR1 as MNHNS and CDR2 as SASEGT. The CDR3 runs 13 residues. CDR3 loop: CALVTISTGELFF. CDR3 nucleotide sequence: TGTGCCCTCGTAACTATTTCGACCGGGGAGCTGTTTTTT.

The chain uses TRBV5-6 and TRBJ2-6, with D perhaps matching TRBD2 (5 bases). Germline CDR1 and CDR2: SGHDT and YYEEEE. The CDR3 extends over 15 amino acids. The ends were cut back, 0 bases at V and 4 bases at J, with 8 bases in the middle. DNA of the CDR3: TGTGCCAGCAGCTTGGCGGGGTTAGGGGCCAACGTCCTGACTTTC. This gives the protein CASSLAGLGANVLTF.

This chain connects TRBV29-1 to TRBJ2-7; the D is unclear. V lost 6 bases, J lost 2 bases, and 11 bases lay in between. The CDR3 contains 12 residues. Germline V gene sequence: CDR1 SQVTM, CDR2 ANQGSEA. The CDR3 spells CSVALGPYEQYF. The CDR3 DNA reads as TGCAGCGTCGCCTTGGGTCCCTACGAGCAGTACTTC.

The V gene is TRBV29-1, the J gene TRBJ2-7; D may be TRBD2 (5 bases). In germline, CDR1 is SQVTM, CDR2 ANQGSEA. The V gene lost 7 bases and the J gene lost 3 bases, with 13 bases spanning the gap. The CDR3 is 12 amino acids. CDR3 amino acids: CSGSEGSYEQYF. CDR3 DNA sequence: TGCAGCGGCTCAGAGGGAAGCTACGAGCAGTACTTC.

The chain combines TRBV29-1 with TRBJ2-7; weak D call: TRBD1 (5 bases). The CDR3 is made up of 11 amino acids. Germline CDR1 and CDR2: SQVTM and ANQGSEA. V dropped 7 bases and J dropped 5 bases, with 12 bases sitting between them. The DNA of the CDR3 is TGCAGCGCGACCGCAGGGAACGAGCAGTACTTC. Its protein is CSATAGNEQYF.

CDR3 bases: TGTGCCTGGAGTGGGGACAGGCCGAACACCGGGGAGCTGTTTTTT. It specifies CAWSGDRPNTGELFF. V is TRBV30 and J is TRBJ2-2; TRBD1 matches at 8 bases. The trim removed 1 base at V and 0 bases at J, leaving 1 base unmatched. Looked up from germline, CDR1 is GTSNPN and CDR2 is SVGIG (reference sequence). This CDR3 is 15 amino acids long.

This clone was seen a handful of times. The J gene is TRBJ1-5, the V gene TRBV27; 9 bases fit TRBD1. CDR3 size: 15 residues. Losses at the gene ends were 4 bases for V and 4 bases for J; bases not matched to a gene: 5. CDR1 and CDR2 (germline): MNHEY, SMNVEV (reference sequence). The CDR3 reads CASSSGQGPNQPQHF. The DNA for the CDR3 is TGTGCCAGCAGTTCCGGACAGGGGCCTAATCAGCCCCAGCATTTT.

The V call is TRBV10-3, the J call TRBJ2-2; D not certain. The CDR3 is 16 amino acids. Germline-derived CDR1 and CDR2 are ENHRY and SYGVKD. V was shortened by 7 bases and J by 4 bases, with 19 bases between the two germline ends. In DNA form, the CDR3 reads TGTGCCATCACCGCAGGAGCTACTTCGAGCACCGGGGAGCTGTTTTTT. Its translation: CAITAGATSSTGELFF.

The rearrangement links TRBV5-6 to TRBJ2-5; D is perhaps TRBD1 or TRBD2 (5 bases each). The germline CDR1 and CDR2 sequences are SGHDT and YYEEEE. This CDR3 has 15 residues. Deletions cut 4 bases from V and 5 bases from J, with 18 bases between. CDR3 in DNA: TGTGCCAGCAGCGGAAAGCAGGGCCCGGGGGAGACCCAGTACTTC. Its protein product is CASSGKQGPGETQYF.

The table lists this clone with a few counts. The chain links TRBV5-1 to TRBJ1-5; unclear D gene. The germline CDR1 and CDR2 sequences are SGHRS and YFSETQ. Deletions cut 0 bases from V and 0 bases from J, with 13 bases between. The CDR3 loop spans 17 amino acids. The CDR3 nucleotides are TGCGCCAGCAGCTTGGAGGTCACAGACTATAGCAATCAGCCCCAGCATTTT. Its translation: CASSLEVTDYSNQPQHF.

V gene TRBV19 combines with J gene TRBJ2-7, with D possibly TRBD1 on 7 matching bases. This CDR3 has 14 amino acids. Trimming pared 7 bases from V and 2 bases from J, leaving 15 bases between. Germline V gene sequence: CDR1 LNHDA, CDR2 SQIVND (reference sequence). Written as DNA, the CDR3 is TGTGCCAGTACGCCCGGAGGGGGCCCCTACGAGCAGTACTTC. Protein product: CASTPGGGPYEQYF. The variable domain in full, with the rest retrieved from reference TRBV19 and TRBJ2-7, is DGGITQSPKYLFRKEGQNVTLSCEQNLNHDAMYWYRQDPGQGLRLIYYSQIVNDFQKGDIAEGYSVSREKKESFPLTVTSAQKNPTAFYLCASTPGGGPYEQYFGPGTRLTVT.

This clone was counted only a few times. The chain joins TRBV7-8 to TRBJ1-1; D is possibly TRBD1 (6 bases). Germline V lookup: CDR1 SGHVS, CDR2 FQNEAQ. CDR3 length equals 13 residues. Trimming left V 5 bases short and J 2 bases short, with 9 bases between. The CDR3 DNA reads as TGTGCCAGCAGCACGGACAGCAACACTGAAGCTTTCTTT. This gives the protein CASSTDSNTEAFF.